A selection of T cell receptor beta chains follows, all from one sample in a study of blood T cells in healthy people across ages. MiXCR was run by TCRdb on the 5' RACE reads, yielding one entry per CDR3 protein. The sample has some 700,000 distinct CDR3 sequences; about 20% are singletons. Sequencing was carried out using blood. The receptor source for this set is a man aged 70-80 years in good health. CDR3s include the opening cysteine and the closing phenylalanine or tryptophan. Each record gives: CDR3 DNA, CDR3 protein, V gene, clone size, J gene, D gene. A D gene is named only where the DNA matches it firmly. Expanded clones are given a class, and other clones once, few, many or no size at all.

CDR3 DNA: TGTGCCAGCAGTTTAGGCCCCCCTCCAGCGGAAGAGACCCAGTACTTC
CDR3 protein: CASSLGPPPAEETQYF
V gene: TRBV12-3/TRBV12-4
clone size: many
J gene: TRBJ2-5
D gene: -

CDR3 DNA: TGCAGCGTCGCATCCCAGGGCTCTGGGGCCAACGTCCTGACTTTC
CDR3 protein: CSVASQGSGANVLTF
V gene: TRBV29-1
clone size: -
J gene: TRBJ2-6
D gene: -

CDR3 DNA: TGTGCCACCCTAGCCCCTAGCGAAGAGACCCAGTACTTC
CDR3 protein: CATLAPSEETQYF
V gene: TRBV10-3
clone size: many
J gene: TRBJ2-5
D gene: -

CDR3 DNA: TGTGCCAGCAGTTTATCAGGGACTAGCGGGAAATGGTTTTACAATGAGCAGTTCTTC
CDR3 protein: CASSLSGTSGKWFYNEQFF
V gene: TRBV27
clone size: few
J gene: TRBJ2-1
D gene: TRBD2

CDR3 DNA: TGTGCCAGCAGCCAACTTGACAGGGGGCCTTCACCCCTCCACTTT
CDR3 protein: CASSQLDRGPSPLHF
V gene: TRBV3-1
clone size: -
J gene: TRBJ1-6
D gene: TRBD1

CDR3 DNA: TGTGCTGGCTCGAGAGGGCCCAATCAGCCCCAGCATTTT
CDR3 protein: CAGSRGPNQPQHF
V gene: TRBV12-5
clone size: -
J gene: TRBJ1-5
D gene: -

CDR3 DNA: TGCGCCAGCAGCAAACAACGGGGGGGCGAAGAGGCCCAGTACTTC
CDR3 protein: CASSKQRGGEEAQYF
V gene: TRBV5-1
clone size: few
J gene: TRBJ2-5
D gene: TRBD2

CDR3 DNA: TGCAGCACTCGGACAGGGGAAGGGTCACCCCTCCACTTT
CDR3 protein: CSTRTGEGSPLHF
V gene: TRBV29-1
clone size: -
J gene: TRBJ1-6
D gene: TRBD1

CDR3 DNA: TGTGCCAGTAGTCGACAGGATGGTGCCAAAAACATTCAGTACTTC
CDR3 protein: CASSRQDGAKNIQYF
V gene: TRBV19
clone size: -
J gene: TRBJ2-4
D gene: -

CDR3 DNA: TGTGCCAGCAGTTCCCTCTGGGGGAAGGATGAAAAACTGTTTTTT
CDR3 protein: CASSSLWGKDEKLFF
V gene: TRBV28
clone size: many
J gene: TRBJ1-4
D gene: -

CDR3 DNA: TGCAGTGCTAGAGGCCCGGGATCTAGAGATACGCAGTATTTT
CDR3 protein: CSARGPGSRDTQYF
V gene: TRBV20-1
clone size: few
J gene: TRBJ2-3
D gene: -

CDR3 DNA: TGTGCCAGCAGTTTCCTGGCCGGGACAGGGGATCCCAAAAACATTCAGTACTTC
CDR3 protein: CASSFLAGTGDPKNIQYF
V gene: TRBV27
clone size: -
J gene: TRBJ2-4
D gene: TRBD1

CDR3 DNA: TGTGCCAGCAGTTTATGGGACAAACGAGAGACCCAGTACTTC
CDR3 protein: CASSLWDKRETQYF
V gene: TRBV6-2/TRBV6-3
clone size: -
J gene: TRBJ2-5
D gene: -

CDR3 DNA: TGTGCCAGTAGTATTGGTAGCGGGAGGTCCAATGAGCAGTTCTTC
CDR3 protein: CASSIGSGRSNEQFF
V gene: TRBV19
clone size: -
J gene: TRBJ2-1
D gene: TRBD2

CDR3 DNA: TGTGCCAGCAGCTTGGACTCCCTTCCCACAGATACGCAGTATTTT
CDR3 protein: CASSLDSLPTDTQYF
V gene: TRBV5-5
clone size: -
J gene: TRBJ2-3
D gene: -

CDR3 DNA: TGTGCCAGTAGACTCAAGGGGATCGGGGAGCTGTTTTTT
CDR3 protein: CASRLKGIGELFF
V gene: TRBV19
clone size: few
J gene: TRBJ2-2
D gene: -

CDR3 DNA: TGTGCCAGCAGCCAACCGGGACAGGGGTTCCACGAGCAGTACTTC
CDR3 protein: CASSQPGQGFHEQYF
V gene: TRBV3-1
clone size: -
J gene: TRBJ2-7
D gene: TRBD1

CDR3 DNA: TGTGCCAGTAGTAAGGACAGGGTCTATGGCTACACCTTC
CDR3 protein: CASSKDRVYGYTF
V gene: TRBV19
clone size: few
J gene: TRBJ1-2
D gene: TRBD1

CDR3 DNA: TGTGCCAGCAGTTTCGCGGGGGGTGGATTTGGAAACACCATATATTTT
CDR3 protein: CASSFAGGGFGNTIYF
V gene: TRBV12-3/TRBV12-4
clone size: few
J gene: TRBJ1-3
D gene: -

CDR3 DNA: TGTGCCAGCAGTCTCGGGGCAGACTACGAGCAGTACTTC
CDR3 protein: CASSLGADYEQYF
V gene: TRBV12-3/TRBV12-4
clone size: few
J gene: TRBJ2-7
D gene: -

CDR3 DNA: TGTGCCAGCAGTTTGTCGTCCAGGGGGCCTTTCGAGCAGTACTTC
CDR3 protein: CASSLSSRGPFEQYF
V gene: TRBV27
clone size: -
J gene: TRBJ2-7
D gene: TRBD1

CDR3 DNA: TGTGCCAGCAGCTTAGGAGTTGATCATGGCTACACCTTC
CDR3 protein: CASSLGVDHGYTF
V gene: TRBV7-9
clone size: -
J gene: TRBJ1-2
D gene: -

CDR3 DNA: TGCAGTGCTAGGGTCAACTACCAAGAGACCCAGTACTTC
CDR3 protein: CSARVNYQETQYF
V gene: TRBV20-1
clone size: few
J gene: TRBJ2-5
D gene: -

CDR3 DNA: TGTGCCAGCAGCCATGCTCCGGGACTAGCTCCAGATACGCAGTATTTT
CDR3 protein: CASSHAPGLAPDTQYF
V gene: TRBV14
clone size: -
J gene: TRBJ2-3
D gene: TRBD2

CDR3 DNA: TGTGCCAGCTCACCAAGGACACAGGCAACTAATGAAAAACTGTTTTTT
CDR3 protein: CASSPRTQATNEKLFF
V gene: TRBV18
clone size: few
J gene: TRBJ1-4
D gene: -

CDR3 DNA: TGCAGTGCTAGAGGTGGTAGCGCATACACCGGGGAGCTGTTTTTT
CDR3 protein: CSARGGSAYTGELFF
V gene: TRBV20-1
clone size: -
J gene: TRBJ2-2
D gene: -

CDR3 DNA: TGCGGCGTTGAAGGGGACAGGGGGCTAAACTATGGCTACACCTTC
CDR3 protein: CGVEGDRGLNYGYTF
V gene: TRBV29-1
clone size: -
J gene: TRBJ1-2
D gene: TRBD1

CDR3 DNA: TGTGCCAGCAGCTCGACACTAGCGGGCCAAGAGACCCAGTACTTC
CDR3 protein: CASSSTLAGQETQYF
V gene: TRBV11-2
clone size: many
J gene: TRBJ2-5
D gene: TRBD2

CDR3 DNA: TGTGCCAGCAGCTTAGCGGGGGCAGAAGAGACCCAGTACTTC
CDR3 protein: CASSLAGAEETQYF
V gene: TRBV7-6
clone size: few
J gene: TRBJ2-5
D gene: -

CDR3 DNA: TGTGCCAGCAGCTTAGCCTCCACTAGCACAGATACGCAGTATTTT
CDR3 protein: CASSLASTSTDTQYF
V gene: TRBV7-2
clone size: few
J gene: TRBJ2-3
D gene: -

CDR3 DNA: TGCGCCAGCAGCTTGGCAGGAGACTACACAGATACGCAGTATTTT
CDR3 protein: CASSLAGDYTDTQYF
V gene: TRBV5-1
clone size: few
J gene: TRBJ2-3
D gene: -

CDR3 DNA: TGTGCCAGCAGACCTGGACTAGCGGGAGCCATCATAATTAGAGCGGAGACCCAGTACTTC
CDR3 protein: CASRPGLAGAIIIRAETQYF
V gene: TRBV12-3/TRBV12-4
clone size: few
J gene: TRBJ2-5
D gene: TRBD2

CDR3 DNA: TGTGCCAGCAGCCCAATGGGGCGGGGGAACACAGATACGCAGTATTTT
CDR3 protein: CASSPMGRGNTDTQYF
V gene: TRBV11-2
clone size: -
J gene: TRBJ2-3
D gene: TRBD2

CDR3 DNA: TGTGCCAGCAGGACTAGTTCCGCCTACGAGCAGTACTTC
CDR3 protein: CASRTSSAYEQYF
V gene: TRBV6-2/TRBV6-3
clone size: -
J gene: TRBJ2-7
D gene: -

CDR3 DNA: TGTGCCAGCAGACAAGCAGGGACAGGGGTACTCGAGCAGAACTTC
CDR3 protein: CASRQAGTGVLEQNF
V gene: TRBV6-5
clone size: -
J gene: TRBJ2-5
D gene: TRBD1

CDR3 DNA: TGTGCCAGCAGCTTGCATGTCAGCGGGAGTGTAGAGACCCAGTACTTC
CDR3 protein: CASSLHVSGSVETQYF
V gene: TRBV5-5
clone size: -
J gene: TRBJ2-5
D gene: TRBD2

CDR3 DNA: TGTGCCAGCAGCGTAGCTGTCCAGCGGGGTGAGGAGACCCAGTACTTC
CDR3 protein: CASSVAVQRGEETQYF
V gene: TRBV9
clone size: few
J gene: TRBJ2-5
D gene: TRBD2

CDR3 DNA: TGTGCCAGCAGCGAAGCAACAACCAAAGGCACAGATACGCAGTATTTT
CDR3 protein: CASSEATTKGTDTQYF
V gene: TRBV4-2
clone size: -
J gene: TRBJ2-3
D gene: -

CDR3 DNA: TGTGCCAGCTCATCCGCGCCGACAGGGGGAAAAGAGACCCAGTACTTC
CDR3 protein: CASSSAPTGGKETQYF
V gene: TRBV18
clone size: -
J gene: TRBJ2-5
D gene: TRBD1

CDR3 DNA: TGTGCCAGCAGCTTCTCCAGTGACAATGAGCAGTTCTTC
CDR3 protein: CASSFSSDNEQFF
V gene: TRBV13
clone size: many
J gene: TRBJ2-1
D gene: -

CDR3 DNA: TGTGCCAGCTGCTTTGCCGGGACAGGGGTCTACGAGCAGTACTTC
CDR3 protein: CASCFAGTGVYEQYF
V gene: TRBV28
clone size: -
J gene: TRBJ2-7
D gene: TRBD1

CDR3 DNA: TGTGCCAGCAGCTTAGGCAATATGGGACGGGCTTTCTTT
CDR3 protein: CASSLGNMGRAFF
V gene: TRBV7-9
clone size: -
J gene: TRBJ1-1
D gene: -

CDR3 DNA: TGTGCCAGCAGCGCAGAACTAGCGGGGGCCGACACCGGGGAGCTGTTTTTT
CDR3 protein: CASSAELAGADTGELFF
V gene: TRBV5-5
clone size: few
J gene: TRBJ2-2
D gene: TRBD2

CDR3 DNA: TGCAGCGTTGGACAGGGGTTCTCCTACGAGCAGTACTTC
CDR3 protein: CSVGQGFSYEQYF
V gene: TRBV29-1
clone size: few
J gene: TRBJ2-7
D gene: TRBD1

CDR3 DNA: TGCAGTGCTAGAGAAGGACAGGCGTACACCTTC
CDR3 protein: CSAREGQAYTF
V gene: TRBV20-1
clone size: few
J gene: TRBJ1-2
D gene: TRBD1

CDR3 DNA: TGTGCCAGCAGTTTAATGGGGGGAACCTACAATGAGCAGTTCTTC
CDR3 protein: CASSLMGGTYNEQFF
V gene: TRBV12-3/TRBV12-4
clone size: few
J gene: TRBJ2-1
D gene: -